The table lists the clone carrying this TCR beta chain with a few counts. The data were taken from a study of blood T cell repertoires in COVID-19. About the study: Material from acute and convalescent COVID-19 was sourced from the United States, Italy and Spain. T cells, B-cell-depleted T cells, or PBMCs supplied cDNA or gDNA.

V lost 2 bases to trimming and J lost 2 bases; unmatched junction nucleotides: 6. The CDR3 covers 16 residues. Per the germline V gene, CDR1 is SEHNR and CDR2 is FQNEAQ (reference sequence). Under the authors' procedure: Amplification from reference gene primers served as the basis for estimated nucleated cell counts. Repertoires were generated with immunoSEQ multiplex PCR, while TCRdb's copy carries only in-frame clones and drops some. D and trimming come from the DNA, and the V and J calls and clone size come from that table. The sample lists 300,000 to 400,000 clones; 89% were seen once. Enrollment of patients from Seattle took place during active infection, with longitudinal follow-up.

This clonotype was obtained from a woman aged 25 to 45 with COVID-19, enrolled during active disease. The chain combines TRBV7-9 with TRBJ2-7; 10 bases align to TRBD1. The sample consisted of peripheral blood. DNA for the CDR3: TGTGCCAGCAGCTTAAAGGGACAGGGGAGGGCCTACGAGCAGTACGTC. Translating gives CASSLKGQGRAYEQYV.